This entry lists 3 T cell receptor beta chains sequenced from one sample in a study of T cell repertoires in cytomegalovirus infection. Their antigens are not known. MiXCR, run by TCRdb on the reads, gives a single entry per CDR3 protein. Of about 900,000 distinct CDR3 sequences detected, roughly 30% appear once; the ten largest clones hold roughly 13%. Sequenced here: cultured CD8+ T cells from PBMCs, sampled from culture after CMV antigen stimulation. These receptors were collected from a human donor in good health (CMV status not recorded). Some clones in this sample may be carry-over from other donors' samples.

At least ten counts were recorded for this clonotype. The J gene is TRBJ2-1, the V gene TRBV24-1; TRBD1 aligns across 8 bases. CDR3 length equals 15 residues. V gave up 2 bases and J gave up 9 bases; unmatched junction bases: 8. CDR1 is KGHDR and CDR2 is SFDVKD in the germline V gene. The CDR3 coding sequence is TGTGCCACCAGTGATTCTCGGCAGGGGGCGGTTGAGCAGTTCTTC. Translating it yields CATSDSRQGAVEQFF.

A few counts support this clonotype. The V call is TRBV12-3 or TRBV12-4, the J call TRBJ2-2, with D perhaps TRBD2 (5 bases). Trimming took 7 bases from V and 6 from J, leaving 12 bases between them. The CDR3 is 13 residues long. The CDR3 loop reads CASIPPGSGELFF. In DNA, the CDR3 is TGTGCCAGCATCCCGCCGGGATCCGGGGAGCTGTTTTTT.

Only a few counts were recorded for this clonotype. This sequence joins TRBV6-6 and TRBJ2-7; 11 bases fit TRBD2. Germline lookup yields CDR1 MNHNY and CDR2 SVGAGI (reference sequence). This CDR3 has 14 amino acids. V was pared by 6 bases and J by 2 bases, with 3 bases of the junction left unmatched. In DNA form, the CDR3 reads TGTGCCAGCAGCCCGACTAGCGGGGCCTACGAGCAGTACTTC. Amino acids: CASSPTSGAYEQYF.